The 2 T cell receptor beta chains given below trace back to one sample, sequenced in a study of molecular identifiers for immune sequencing clone quantification. TCRdb independently ran MiXCR on the PCR reads; one entry per CDR3 protein. The sample contains some 320,000 distinct CDR3 sequences, around 21% of which appear only once. The sequenced material came from naive CD8+ T cells from blood, with Jurkat cell RNA spiked in. Documented subset: FACS-sorted CD8+CD4-CCR7+CD45RA+ naive T cells. These receptors were collected from a human donor in good health. Some libraries in this study had Jurkat cell RNA spiked in.

This clonotype has a count of ten or more. The V call is TRBV20-1, the J call TRBJ2-7; 11 nucleotides line up with TRBD2. The J segment lost 2 bases and the V segment lost 3 bases, leaving 0 bases of the junction unmatched. The CDR3 loop spans 13 amino acids. Germline assignment: CDR1 DFQATT and CDR2 SNEGSKA (reference sequence). Written as DNA, the CDR3 is TGCAGTGCTAGGACTAGCGGGACCTACGAGCAGTACTTC. Translated, it gives CSARTSGTYEQYF.

This clonotype turned up a few times. This rearrangement joins TRBV3-1 to TRBJ2-2, with 10 nucleotides matching TRBD2. The CDR3 has 20 residues. The V gene's germline CDR1 is LGHDT and CDR2 YNNKEL (reference sequence). With V trimmed by 2 bases and J by 0 bases, 12 bases remained unmatched. The CDR3 loop reads CASSQWRLAGEKPNTGELFF. The CDR3 region has the DNA TGTGCCAGCAGCCAATGGCGGCTAGCGGGAGAAAAACCGAACACCGGGGAGCTGTTTTTT.